This TCR beta chain was captured in a study of blood T cell repertoires in COVID-19 (dated by TCRdb to about 2020). Looking at the study overall: Samples from collaborators originated in the United States, Italy and Spain and spanned both the acute and convalescent phases of COVID-19. Where available, HLA class I and class II types were taken from metadata supplied by the sample provider and were not determined by assay-based typing. The sample metadata nearly always contained a de-identified subject ID, COVID-19 status, age in years and sex. Samples came from the ongoing ImmuneRACE study (first 160 participants) plus 1,254 subjects from 6 global collaborators. The prospective study material was composed of cDNA or gDNA derived from T cells, B-cell-depleted T cells, or PBMCs. The repertoires were released in a freely available public database meant as a resource for research on the immune response to SARS-CoV-2. Subjects who had been exposed to COVID-19, were actively infected with it, or had recovered from it provided the deeply sampled blood TCRbeta repertoires that made up the dataset. The study at large found these results: How much clinical and demographic metadata was included differed by source and by participant, and the metadata was provided uncurated.

Each collaborating institution followed its own protocols to collect whole blood in K2EDTA tubes. For TCRbeta analysis, collaborator samples were shipped as frozen whole blood, as isolated PBMCs, or as DNA extracted from either sample type. TCRbeta CDR3 regions were amplified from genomic DNA by means of the immunoSEQ Assay, a bias-controlled multiplex PCR. Under the source paper's analysis protocol: Within the assay, amplification of reference gene primers was used to estimate how many nucleated cells each sample contained. To quantify the absolute abundance of each unique TCRbeta CDR3 rearrangement, sequence reads were collapsed and filtered. For each sample, productive Simpson clonality was calculated as the square root of Simpson's diversity index over productive rearrangements. TCRdb obtained this table from immuneACCESS and retained in-frame rearrangements with V and J assigned. These tables miss some clones; where compared with another copy, unresolved V genes account for less than half of the shortfall, and the remainder is unexplained. V and J calls and clone size are those listed in that table; D and trimming were worked out from the DNA. The sample contains over 90,000 clones, around 86% of them found a single time. The ten largest clones represent about 3% of the sample.

The CDR3 contains 16 residues, cysteine and phenylalanine counted. Left in the record is the CDR3 DNA by itself, 48 bases read in frame from the first base. V ends up 5 bases short and J 4 bases short, with an unmatched junction base count of 10. The germline V gene (reference sequence) sets CDR1 to LNHDA and CDR2 to SQIVND. Remarks on this clone: Its cognate antigen has yet to be identified. Per-nucleotide qualities are absent, and no much larger clonotype sits a single base away.

Material: peripheral blood. The rearranged segments are TRBV19 and TRBJ2-3; 9 bases in between match TRBD2. The sequence was obtained from a man aged 50 to 59 with active or convalescent COVID-19. The CDR3 corresponds to CASSPRWRGGPDTQYF. In nucleotide form, the sequence is TGTGCCAGTAGTCCCCGGTGGCGGGGGGGCCCAGATACGCAGTATTTT.